The clone carrying this TCR beta chain was seen just once. These data originate in a study of blood T cell repertoires in COVID-19. Per the original data handling: Nucleated cell number was recorded as an estimate derived from reference gene primer amplification. The data were produced by immunoSEQ multiplex PCR, yet TCRdb's version contains in-frame clones alone and is incomplete. V and J calls plus clone size are reproduced from that table; the DNA served to infer D and trimming. The table lists about 130,000 clones, 70% to 90% of them singletons. Germline loops: CDR1 LNHDA, CDR2 SQIVND (reference sequence). V was shortened by 1 base and J by 5 bases, with 8 bases between the two germline ends. This CDR3 has 13 amino acids.

This clonotype was obtained from a man in his sixties or seventies with active COVID-19. The chain uses TRBV19 and TRBJ2-5; D remains ambiguous. Sequenced: peripheral blood. The DNA for the CDR3 is TGTGCCAGTAGTATAGCCTCCGGGGAGACCCAGTACTTC. It encodes CASSIASGETQYF.